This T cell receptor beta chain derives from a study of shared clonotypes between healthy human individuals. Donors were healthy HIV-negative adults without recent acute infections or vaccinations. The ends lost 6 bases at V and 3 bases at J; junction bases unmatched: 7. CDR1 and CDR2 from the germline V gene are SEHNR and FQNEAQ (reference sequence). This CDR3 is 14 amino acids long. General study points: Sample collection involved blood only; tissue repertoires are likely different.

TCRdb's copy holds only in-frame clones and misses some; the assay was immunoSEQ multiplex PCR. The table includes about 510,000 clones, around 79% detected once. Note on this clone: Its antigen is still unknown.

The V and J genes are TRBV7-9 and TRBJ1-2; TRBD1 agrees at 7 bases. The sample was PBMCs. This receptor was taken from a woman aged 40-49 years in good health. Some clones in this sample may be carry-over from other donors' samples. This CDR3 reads CASRPRGLDYGYTF. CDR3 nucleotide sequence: TGTGCCAGCAGGCCCAGGGGGTTGGACTATGGCTACACCTTC.